Listed below are T cell receptor beta chains from one sample, sequenced in a study of monozygotic twins with inflammatory bowel disease. After re-calling the 5' RACE reads, TCRdb lists one entry per CDR3 protein, DNA absent. The listing records about 450,000 distinct CDR3 sequences. Sequences were obtained from blood. The source is a human donor with ulcerative colitis or Crohn's disease, or a healthy co-twin of an affected twin (not recorded which). The CDR3 runs from the conserved cysteine through the conserved F or W.

j_call	v_call	cdr3_aa
TRBJ1-2	TRBV4-3	CASSQDSDRGLYGYTF
TRBJ1-4	TRBV6-5	CASSYDGNRGEKLFF
TRBJ2-7	TRBV19	CASSIAPEVYEQYF
TRBJ1-6	TRBV6-5	CASMAGHNSPLHF
TRBJ2-1	TRBV29-1	CSATSGYNEQFF
TRBJ2-1	TRBV5-1	CASTGGTSGTNEQFF
TRBJ2-7	TRBV7-2	CASSLALPAGVNEQYF
TRBJ1-1	TRBV6-6	CASAARGNTEAFF
TRBJ2-3	TRBV21-1	CATERTSGISFDTQYF
TRBJ2-2	TRBV27	CASTSGTAAGGELFF
TRBJ2-3	TRBV28	CASSLAAGVDTQYF
TRBJ2-3	TRBV7-2	CASSRGMVDTQYF
TRBJ2-7	TRBV7-2	CASSPTTSSSYEQYF
TRBJ2-7	TRBV6-1	CASSPSPGTGSSSYEQYF
TRBJ2-7	TRBV7-2	CASSSWTVYPYEQYF
TRBJ2-3	TRBV7-8	CASSLGGSNFAQYF
TRBJ1-6	TRBV20-1	CSARGGGSPLHF
TRBJ2-3	TRBV20-1	CSATWGRETDTQYF
TRBJ2-2	TRBV10-3	CAISGGTSGETGELFF